The sequence of this T cell receptor (beta chain) was determined in a study of beta chain features in type 1 diabetes. Isolated RNA was reverse transcribed in full, so expressed TCRB transcripts were sequenced. Sequenced by immunoSEQ multiplex PCR; TCRdb stores in-frame clones only, minus some. The sample includes about 160,000 clones, approximately 8.1% of them seen just once. The germline CDR1 and CDR2 sequences are GTSNPN and SVGIG (reference sequence). With 3 bases clipped from V and 3 bases from J, the junction kept 12 bases outside the gene matches. The CDR3 sequence is 16 residues long. The V gene is TRBV30, the J gene TRBJ2-7; 9 nucleotides match TRBD1. This TCR was sampled from a young man in good health. Material for sequencing was central memory CD4+ T cells from blood. CDR3 region: CAWRKQGAIGYYEQYF. The CDR3 region has the DNA TGTGCCTGGAGAAAACAGGGGGCGATCGGCTACTACGAGCAGTACTTC.